The T cell receptor (beta chain) under discussion was sequenced for a study of T cell responses to AZD1222 COVID-19 vaccine. The table came from immunoSEQ multiplex PCR; TCRdb's copy has only in-frame clones and leaves some out. The sample includes under 250,000 clones, approximately 94% seen only once; the top ten take roughly 1%. Points on this clone: Its antigen is unidentified.

General study findings and limits: Spike-wide coverage was observed for vaccine-associated CD4 TCRs, with dominant responses at 160-218 and 743-854. In a largely white British group with more females than males, clonal diversity was possibly underestimated. Repertoire sampling occurred only after the peak T cell response.

V was clipped by 0 bases and J by 1 base, with 13 bases between them. The CDR3 has 16 amino acids. Looked up from germline, CDR1 is MNHNY and CDR2 is SVGAGI (reference sequence). The sample consisted of peripheral blood, taken on day 0 of MenACWY control vaccination. This receptor was obtained from an adult in good health. The V gene is TRBV6-6, the J gene TRBJ2-7, with D maybe TRBD2 (6 bases). The CDR3 coding sequence is TGTGCCAGCAGTTACTCGGGGGGTGGGAATTCCTACGAGCAGTACTTC. It yields the protein CASSYSGGGNSYEQYF.